Following are 18 T cell receptor beta chains from one sample sequenced in a study of control samples from healthy donors and cancer patients. Clones were sequenced by immunoSEQ multiplex PCR, and TCRdb holds only the in-frame ones, with some missing. The table records about 100,000 clones, approximately 84% of them present only once. The sequencing sample was made of blood. These receptors came from a woman between 50 and 59 years old in good health.

J is TRBJ1-1 and V is TRBV7-8; tentative D call: TRBD1 (5 bases). The germline V gene encodes CDR1 SGHVS and CDR2 FQNEAQ. V lost 4 bases, J lost 6 bases, and 21 bases lay in between. This CDR3 contains 16 residues. The CDR3 DNA reads as TGTGCCAGCAGCTCGTCGGTTCGGGGCGGCGTCTCTGAAGCTTTCTTT. This codes for CASSSSVRGGVSEAFF.

CDR3 nucleotide sequence: TGCGCCAGCAGCTCCCTCCCGACAGGGAATGAAAAACTGTTTTTT. As protein: CASSSLPTGNEKLFF. The J gene is TRBJ1-4, the V gene TRBV5-1; 7 positions match TRBD1. Losses at the gene ends were 3 bases for V and 5 bases for J; bases not matched to a gene: 7. Germline V gives CDR1 SGHRS, CDR2 YFSETQ. The CDR3 contains 15 residues.

The CDR3 DNA reads TGTGCCAGCAGTTACTCACGGGTTCAAGGTCAGCCCCAGCATTTT. As protein: CASSYSRVQGQPQHF. This chain links TRBV6-5 with TRBJ1-5; no definite D call. Trimming took 0 bases from V and 6 from J, leaving 12 bases between them. There are 15 residues in the CDR3. The germline V gene encodes CDR1 MNHEY and CDR2 SVGAGI.

The chain couples TRBV11-3 to TRBJ2-7, with 9 positions matching TRBD2. The CDR3 spans 16 residues. Trimming took 1 base from V and 6 from J; bases not matched to a gene: 10. Looked up from germline, CDR1 is SGHNT and CDR2 is YENEEA. CDR3 bases: TGTGCCAGCAGCTTAGTTGGCGGGAGGGCCGGGATCGAGCAGTACGTC. Its protein product is CASSLVGGRAGIEQYV.

The chain couples TRBV18 to TRBJ2-5; 10 nucleotides match TRBD2. V shed 6 bases, J shed 5 bases, and the junction held 6 bases outside the gene matches. The length of the CDR3 is 14 residues. Looked up from germline, CDR1 is KGHSH and CDR2 is LQKENI. The CDR3: CASSPSGSGETQYF. The CDR3 coding sequence is TGTGCCAGCTCGCCTAGCGGGAGCGGTGAGACCCAGTACTTC.

V usage is TRBV18 and J usage is TRBJ2-3; possibly TRBD1 for D (6 bases). With 7 bases removed from V and 2 bases from J, the gap between germline ends came to 16 bases. This CDR3 has 15 amino acids. CDR1 is KGHSH, CDR2 LQKENI, per germline. The CDR3 nucleotides are TGTGCCAGCTTCCGGGACACGGGGAACACAGATACGCAGTATTTT. Its protein is CASFRDTGNTDTQYF.

V gene TRBV5-6 combines with J gene TRBJ1-3, with D uncertain. Trimming stripped 0 bases from V and 0 bases from J, with 4 bases between. CDR3 size: 14 residues. Germline V lookup: CDR1 SGHDT, CDR2 YYEEEE. The CDR3 coding sequence is TGTGCCAGCAGCTTGGGGGACTCTGGAAACACCATATATTTT. This encodes CASSLGDSGNTIYF.

CDR3 sequence reads: CASRKDTGTYEQYV. In DNA, the CDR3 is TGTGCCAGCAGAAAAGACACAGGAACCTACGAGCAGTACGTC. The chain recombines TRBV6-5 with TRBJ2-7; possibly TRBD1 for D (5 bases). The germline V and J ends were trimmed by 6 bases and 2 bases, with 14 bases remaining between them. This CDR3 is 14 amino acids long. Germline CDR1 MNHEY, CDR2 SVGAGI.

The chain combines TRBV6-5 with TRBJ1-2; D gene uncertain. CDR1 and CDR2 from the germline V gene are MNHEY and SVGAGI. The CDR3 length is 14 residues. Trimming left V 6 bases short and J 7 bases short, with 18 bases between. CDR3 protein: CASRQVPGSGGYTF. CDR3 nucleotides: TGTGCCAGCAGGCAGGTTCCGGGGAGTGGTGGCTACACCTTC.

The chain employs TRBV19 and TRBJ2-3, with D perhaps assigned TRBD1 or TRBD2 (5 bases each). Germline CDR1 reads LNHDA; CDR2 reads SQIVND (reference sequence). This CDR3 is built from 12 residues. The V end was cut by 5 bases, the J end by 6 bases, with 9 bases between. The CDR3 here is CASSFWDDTQYF. The CDR3 DNA reads TGTGCCAGTAGTTTCTGGGACGATACGCAGTATTTT.

The V gene is TRBV6-1, the J gene TRBJ2-7; 15 bases fit TRBD2. CDR1 is MNHNS, CDR2 SASEGT, per germline. CDR3 length: 19 amino acids. V trimming: 0 bases; J trimming: 6 bases; junction bases outside the gene matches: 12. CDR3 amino acids: CASSEARTSGRARGREQYV. CDR3 DNA: TGTGCCAGCAGTGAAGCCAGGACTAGCGGGAGGGCCAGGGGACGCGAGCAGTACGTC.

V is TRBV3-1 (or the pseudogene TRBV3-2) and J is TRBJ1-4; D not resolved. The germline V gene has CDR1 LGHDT and CDR2 YNNKEL (reference sequence). CDR3 size: 13 residues. With 4 bases removed from V and 8 bases from J, the gap between germline ends came to 11 bases. The CDR3 here is CASSPAAGEKLFF. CDR3 sequence (DNA): TGTGCCAGCAGCCCAGCGGCGGGCGAAAAACTGTTTTTT.

The V gene is TRBV2, the J gene TRBJ2-7, with TRBD2 matching over 7 bases. Germline V CDR1 and CDR2: SNHLY, FYNNEI. J gave up 2 bases and V 0 bases, and 7 bases lay outside the gene matches. The CDR3 extends over 16 amino acids. The CDR3 region has the DNA TGTGCCAGCAGTGAAGCGTTGGCGGGGGAGACCTACGAGCAGTACTTC. It is translated as CASSEALAGETYEQYF.

This sequence joins TRBV5-8 and TRBJ2-1, with TRBD2 matching 9 bases. Germline values: CDR1 SGHTS, CDR2 YDEGEE. The J segment lost 6 bases and the V segment lost 4 bases, leaving 8 bases of the junction unmatched. CDR3 length equals 15 residues. The chain's CDR3 is CASSPSGTSINEQFF. As DNA, the CDR3 is TGTGCCAGCAGCCCATCCGGGACTAGCATCAATGAGCAGTTCTTC.

The chain combines TRBV5-1 with TRBJ1-1; weak D call: TRBD1 (5 bases). This CDR3 has 14 amino acids. Germline V CDR1 and CDR2: SGHRS, YFSETQ. The ends were cut back, 0 bases at V and 3 bases at J, with 9 bases in the middle. The CDR3 loop is CASSLVAGYTEAFF. CDR3 nucleotides: TGCGCCAGCAGCTTGGTGGCAGGGTACACTGAAGCTTTCTTT.

The J gene is TRBJ2-5, the V gene TRBV13; D not resolved. V was cut by 8 bases and J by 2 bases, with 24 bases left in between. This CDR3 region has 17 residues. The germline V gene encodes CDR1 PRHDT and CDR2 FYEKMQ (reference sequence). The CDR3 region is CASGKFLRTDTQETQYF. DNA for the CDR3: TGTGCCAGCGGGAAGTTCCTACGGACGGATACTCAAGAGACCCAGTACTTC.

This clone is a singleton in its sample. The genes are TRBV6-2 or TRBV6-3 and TRBJ2-3, with TRBD1 identical over 7 bases. This CDR3 spans 17 amino acids. Looked up from germline, CDR1 is MNHEY and CDR2 is SVGEGT. Trimming took 4 bases from V and 2 from J; bases not matched to a gene: 12. The CDR3 DNA is TGTGCCAGCAGTTCCCCCCGACAGGGTCCTTTCACAGATACGCAGTATTTT. It codes for CASSSPRQGPFTDTQYF.

This chain connects TRBV21-1 to TRBJ2-5; TRBD2 reflects the table's D call only, with no check against the DNA. TRBV21-1 is flagged as a pseudogene. The CDR3 length is 17 residues. CDR3 in amino acids: CASSKYHARGYQETQYF. The CDR3 DNA reads as TGTGCCAGCAGCAAATACCACGCCCGAGGGTACCAAGAGACCCAGTACTTC.